This TCR beta chain was sequenced during a study of T cells in Graves' hyperthyroidism and ophthalmopathy (dated by TCRdb to 2018 to 2020). Describing the broader study: Peripheral blood was sampled at the time of initial diagnosis, prior to any treatment. An independent validation cohort of 18 to 20 hyperthyroidism patients and 17 patients who later progressed to ophthalmopathy tested prospective prediction of ophthalmopathy. To identify distinguishing TCR V-J signatures, a discovery cohort of around 100 patients was used, comprising fewer than 45 with Graves' ophthalmopathy and around 60 with stable Graves' hyperthyroidism. The 95 to 100 discovery patients were randomly divided into training and test sets at a 7:3 ratio. Following sampling, methimazole starting at 30 mg daily was given to hyperthyroidism patients, and high-dose intravenous methylprednisolone was given to ophthalmopathy patients. In several Graves' hyperthyroidism patients, the study also compared T-cell repertoires from thyroid tissue with T-cell repertoires from blood. According to the paper, TCR Vbeta CDR3 sequencing was carried out on 135 peripheral blood samples, which came from fewer than 50 ophthalmopathy, under 85 hyperthyroidism and roughly 17 progressor patients.

This clonotype was seen many times. The specificity of this receptor is unknown. The input lacks base qualities; no much larger clone sits a single base away. Study-level results and caveats: Sample size was not statistically predetermined, and blinding of investigators to group allocation was not performed. In validation, the model predicted progression to ophthalmopathy with just under 71% sensitivity and 72% to 85% specificity, a median of around 6.6 months before onset. A 13 V-J signature model separated ophthalmopathy from stable hyperthyroidism, with roughly 88% sensitivity and 81% to 83% specificity in cross-validation and 80%/75% in testing. Most expanded thyroid clonotypes (frequency above 0.001) were also found in blood, which suggests that blood repertoires may mirror thyroid immune responses.

Stable Graves' hyperthyroidism was defined as the absence of progression to ophthalmopathy over 18 months of follow-up. Hyperthyroidism patients were newly diagnosed, with disease duration under 2 months, and aged 18 to 65 years. The study excluded patients with uncontrolled infections, other autoimmune diseases, pregnancy or lactation. Diagnoses were established on the basis of clinical symptoms, serum thyroxine and TRAb, thyroid ultrasound, and orbital computed tomography. PBMCs were isolated from 7.5 to 10 ml of fresh peripheral blood by Ficoll-Paque density gradient centrifugation. Trizol reagent was used to extract total RNA, and RNA quality was then checked on an Agilent 2100 Bioanalyzer. The CDR3 contains 13 residues, cysteine and phenylalanine counted. The sequence is cut down to CDR3 DNA, 39 bases in frame from base 1. From the germline V gene (reference sequence), CDR1 is LGHDT and CDR2 is YNNKEL. The germline ends are 9 bases apart after V is trimmed by 0 bases and J by 7 bases.

The TCR beta CDR3 regions were amplified from the RNA transcripts. The TCR CDR3 was subjected to a first round of RT-PCR using the HTBI primer set and the Qiagen OneStep RT-PCR kit. The libraries were constructed in a second round of multiplex PCR and then size-selected and purified. Sequencing of the libraries was done on an Illumina HiSeq2000 using paired-end 100 bp reads. The paper's data handling went like this. SOAPnuke was used to process the raw data, removing reads that contained adapters or uncalled bases, had a mean Phred below 15, or lacked an exact match to the constant primer or identifier. High-quality paired reads were merged with COPE v1.2.5, and unique nucleotide sequences were defined as clonotypes. Clonotypes were aligned to IMGT TRBV, TRBD and TRBJ reference segments using MiTCR v1.1. Analysis was restricted to V-J combinations with a frequency above 0.0001, which covered roughly 99% of repertoires. A TCS score was defined as the ratio between F50 (clonal expansion) and ExV (chaos), using BLOSUM62-based TCRdist between CDR3 peptides within each V-J. Welch's t-statistics and random forest reduced several hundred V-J features to some 14, which were used in a naive Bayes classifier (R e1071). Through fastp at Q25 and MiXCR, TCRdb rebuilt clones from the public reads, retaining in-frame beta chains. CDR3 protein duplicates are merged, each entry listing the most common genes and DNA. The V and J calls and clone size are TCRdb's, not the authors'. The sample records about 710,000 distinct CDR3 sequences, over 15% of which are singletons. Jointly, the top ten make up under 8.5% of the sample.

Material: blood. This clonotype originated in a man younger than 30 with Graves' hyperthyroidism. The chain uses TRBV3-1 and TRBJ1-1; the D segment could be TRBD1, given 5 matching bases. The nucleotide sequence is TGTGCCAGCAGCCAAGATTGGGGGAATGAAGCTTTCTTT. Translation gives CASSQDWGNEAFF.